These 13 T cell receptor beta chains originate from one sample sequenced in a study of beta chain features in type 1 diabetes. All of the isolated RNA was reverse transcribed, so expressed TCRB transcripts were sequenced. The data were produced by immunoSEQ multiplex PCR, yet TCRdb's version contains in-frame clones alone and is incomplete. The table includes about 360,000 clones, 10% to 15% detected once. The sequenced sample was naive CD4+ T cells from blood. The source is a man between 18 and 35 years old in good health.

In its sample, this clone was seen a few times. V usage is TRBV9 and J usage is TRBJ2-2, with D perhaps TRBD2 (5 bases). There are 15 residues in the CDR3. Germline CDR1 SGDLS, CDR2 YYNGEE. V dropped 0 bases and J dropped 1 base, with 7 bases sitting between them. CDR3 protein: CASSVDGMNTGELFF. The DNA for the CDR3 is TGTGCCAGCAGCGTAGACGGGATGAACACCGGGGAGCTGTTTTTT.

On this clone: Additional DNA sequences in this sample encode the identical CDR3. This chain connects TRBV7-2 to TRBJ2-7; tentative D call: TRBD2 (7 bases). This CDR3 is 14 amino acids long. In germline, CDR1 is SGHTA, CDR2 FQGNSA. Trimming removed 3 bases at V and 4 bases at J, with 13 bases between. The CDR3 spells CASSLGGRSYEQYF. CDR3 nucleotide sequence: TGTGCCAGCAGCTTGGGGGGGCGTAGTTACGAGCAGTACTTC.

The rearrangement links TRBV7-3 to TRBJ2-3; D may be TRBD2 (6 bases). Trimming pared 7 bases from V and 2 bases from J, leaving 16 bases between. The CDR3 contains 15 residues. Germline-derived CDR1 and CDR2 are SGHTA and FQGTGA. CDR3 sequence (DNA): TGTGCCAGCAAGAGGCGGGGCCTTCTCACAGATACGCAGTATTTT. Its translation is CASKRRGLLTDTQYF.

This chain uses TRBV5-6 with TRBJ1-6; TRBD1 might be the D (6 bases). The CDR3 extends over 13 amino acids. V was clipped by 7 bases and J by 9 bases, with 14 bases between them. Looked up from germline, CDR1 is SGHDT and CDR2 is YYEEEE. CDR3 sequence (DNA): TGTGCCAGCGGAAACAGGGCGGCTTCACCCCTCCACTTT. Protein product: CASGNRAASPLHF.

V and J are TRBV5-6 and TRBJ2-3; no clear D. V dropped 0 bases and J dropped 2 bases, with 10 bases sitting between them. This CDR3 comprises 15 residues. The germline V gene encodes CDR1 SGHDT and CDR2 YYEEEE. In DNA form, the CDR3 reads TGTGCCAGCAGCTTGGGTGGTACATCCACAGATACGCAGTATTTT. Its translation is CASSLGGTSTDTQYF.

Only a few counts were recorded for this clone. This sequence joins TRBV4-3 and TRBJ2-7; 7 bases match TRBD1. Germline V gene lookup returns CDR1 LGHNA and CDR2 YSLEER. The trim removed 5 bases at V and 2 bases at J, leaving 18 bases unmatched. The CDR3 has 18 residues. As DNA, the CDR3 is TGCGCCAGCAGCAAGGACTTTAGAAGGGGGCTGCCGGCCTACGAGCAGTACTTC. Protein product: CASSKDFRRGLPAYEQYF.

This clone came up a few times. This CDR3 reads CASSPTGGTEAFF. The CDR3 nucleotides read TGTGCCAGCAGTCCTACAGGGGGCACTGAAGCTTTCTTT. The chain couples TRBV7-3 to TRBJ1-1; TRBD1 matches 8 bases. Germline CDR1 is SGHTA and CDR2 is FQGTGA. J gave up 4 bases and V 6 bases, and 4 bases lay outside the gene matches. The CDR3 is 13 residues long.

This clone has just a few counts. The chain links TRBV14 to TRBJ2-5; TRBD1 agrees at 9 bases. The J call may be in error: the DNA end matches TRBJ2-7 better. The CDR3 covers 18 residues. Germline V gene data show CDR1 as SGHDN and CDR2 as FVKESK. The CDR3 coding sequence is TGTGCCAGCAGCCCTGACAGGGGGGGACTTCTTAGGGGCTACGAGCAGTACTTC. Its protein product is CASSPDRGGLLRGYEQYF.

This clone was observed a handful of times. This chain connects TRBV7-2 to TRBJ1-3, with D possibly matching TRBD1 (6 bases). V lost 5 bases and J lost 0, with 17 bases in between. The V gene's germline CDR1 is SGHTA and CDR2 FQGNSA. CDR3 length equals 17 residues. The CDR3 bases are TGTGCCAGCAGCCCGTCAGCGGGGGACAACTCTGGAAACACCATATATTTT. Translating gives CASSPSAGDNSGNTIYF.

The chain links TRBV5-6 to TRBJ1-1, with 11 bases that match TRBD1. Germline V gene data show CDR1 as SGHDT and CDR2 as YYEEEE. Unmatched junction bases numbered 8, after V lost 4 bases and J lost 6 bases. CDR3 length: 15 residues. CDR3 nucleotide sequence: TGTGCCAGCAGCGTGGACAGGGGGCGAGTGTCTGAAGCTTTCTTT. Its translation: CASSVDRGRVSEAFF.

The chain uses TRBV9 and TRBJ2-5; the match to TRBD1 covers 7 bases. The germline gives CDR1 SGDLS, CDR2 YYNGEE. Unmatched junction bases numbered 10, after V lost 3 bases and J lost 5 bases. The CDR3 length is 15 residues. Here the CDR3 reads CASSARQGRVETQYF. CDR3 sequence (DNA): TGTGCCAGCAGCGCCAGACAGGGTAGGGTTGAGACCCAGTACTTC.

This clone was recorded a few times. The chain carries TRBV11-2 and TRBJ2-2; the match to TRBD2 covers 11 bases. Germline CDR1 is SGHAT and CDR2 is FQNNGV. The CDR3 length is 15 residues. V shed 0 bases, J shed 6 bases, and the junction held 0 bases outside the gene matches. CDR3 in amino acids: CASSLELAGAGELFF. For the CDR3, the DNA is TGTGCCAGCAGCTTAGAACTAGCGGGAGCCGGGGAGCTGTTTTTT. Full variable domain (outside the CDR3, taken from reference TRBV11-2 and TRBJ2-2): EAGVAQSPRYKIIEKRQSVAFWCNPISGHATLYWYQQILGQGPKLLIQFQNNGVVDDSQLPKDRFSAERLKGVDSTLKIQPAKLEDSAVYLCASSLELAGAGELFFGEGSRLTVL.

The CDR3 coding sequence is TGTGCCAGCAGACCGCGCACAGGGGCCACTGAAGCTTTCTTT. Translation gives CASRPRTGATEAFF. The rearrangement links TRBV7-3 to TRBJ1-1, with 7 positions matching TRBD1. The CDR3 sequence is 14 residues long. V lost 6 bases to trimming and J lost 4 bases; unmatched junction nucleotides: 8. CDR1 is SGHTA, CDR2 FQGTGA, per germline.